Reported below is one T cell receptor beta chain. This entry is derived from a study of cytomegalovirus exposure and HLA in healthy donors. Whole-study context: Out of roughly 170 million T cells, an earlier analysis found some 120 million unique TCR beta sequences in total.

The PCR employed 60 Vbeta primers together with 13 Jbeta primers. In the authors' workflow: There were about 80 million unique TCR beta chains by a later count, and some 11 million of them were shared. The repertoire was sequenced with immunoSEQ multiplex PCR; TCRdb's copy has only in-frame clones and lacks some. V, J and clone size derive from that table, while D and trimming were established from the DNA sequence. Among about 190,000 clones listed, 80% to 90% were seen once. The receptor's source is a man aged 30-40 years in good health and CMV-seronegative. The sample comprised PBMCs.

This CDR3 is CASSFLARGGTEAFF. In DNA, the CDR3 is TGTGCCAGCAGTTTTCTTGCCCGAGGGGGCACTGAAGCTTTCTTT. The V and J genes are TRBV28 and TRBJ1-1, with D possibly matching TRBD1 (6 bases). Per the germline V gene, CDR1 is MDHEN and CDR2 is SYDVKM. CDR3 length: 15 amino acids. Between the trimmed V and J ends, which lost 3 bases and 4 bases, there was a span of 15 bases.